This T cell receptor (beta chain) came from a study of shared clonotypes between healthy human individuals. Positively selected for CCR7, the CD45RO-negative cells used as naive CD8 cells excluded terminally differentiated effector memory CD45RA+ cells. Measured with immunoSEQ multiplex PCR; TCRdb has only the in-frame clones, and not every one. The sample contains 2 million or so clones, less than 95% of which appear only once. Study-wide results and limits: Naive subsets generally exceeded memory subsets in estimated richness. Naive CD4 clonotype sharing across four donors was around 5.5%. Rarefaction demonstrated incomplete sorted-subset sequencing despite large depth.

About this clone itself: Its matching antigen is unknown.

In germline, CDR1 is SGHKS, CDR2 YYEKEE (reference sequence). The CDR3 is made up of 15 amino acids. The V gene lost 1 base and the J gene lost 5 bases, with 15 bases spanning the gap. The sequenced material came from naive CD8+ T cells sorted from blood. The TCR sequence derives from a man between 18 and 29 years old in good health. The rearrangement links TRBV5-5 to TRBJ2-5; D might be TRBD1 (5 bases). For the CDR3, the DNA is TGTGCCAGCAGCTTGTACCAGGGCTTTTGGGAGACCCAGTACTTC. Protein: CASSLYQGFWETQYF.